This TCR beta chain was sequenced in a study of T-cell reconstitution after alpha-beta-depleted transplantation in children. TCRbeta library construction was performed incorporating unique molecular identifiers. Each CDR3 protein gets one entry after TCRdb re-called the PCR reads with MiXCR. The sample holds over 100,000 distinct CDR3 sequences, 10% seen once. This clonotype was counted between two and nine times. Its antigen is undetermined. Germline CDR1 SGHVS, CDR2 FNYEAQ. V was clipped by 5 bases and J by 8 bases; unmatched bases: 12. The CDR3 loop spans 15 amino acids. Overall study results and limits: Where some patients showed high TCRbeta diversity at day 60, it came from recipient T cells and thymic progenitors that had survived. Counts and diversity of T cells one year after transplant came mostly from newly produced T cells.

V gene TRBV7-6 combines with J gene TRBJ2-1; 7 bases fit TRBD1. The clonotype was recovered from a boy younger than 10 with acute lymphoblastic leukemia, due to receive a stem cell transplant. The material was PBMCs, obtained before TCRalphabeta/CD19-depleted stem cell transplant. The CDR3 nucleotides are TGTGCCAGCAGCCTTACGGACAGGTCTCCGTATGAGCAGTTCTTC. This codes for CASSLTDRSPYEQFF.